A single sample is the source of the 30 T cell receptor beta chains below, sequenced in a study of blood T cell repertoires in COVID-19. Sequencing was performed with immunoSEQ multiplex PCR; in TCRdb, only in-frame clones are kept and a portion is missing. Of 85,000 to 120,000 clones in the sample, more than 80% are singletons; the top ten hold roughly 13%. The sample comprised peripheral blood. The receptor source for this set is a woman aged 60 to 75 with acute or convalescent COVID-19.

This clone was seen only a few times. CDR3 nucleotide sequence: TGTGCCAGCCGGGAATCGTCCCGACTCCTTATGAACACTGAAGCTTTCTTT. Its protein product is CASRESSRLLMNTEAFF. The chain carries TRBV19 and TRBJ1-1; D is undetermined. Looked up from germline, CDR1 is LNHDA and CDR2 is SQIVND (reference sequence). The CDR3 totals 17 residues. V was shortened by 9 bases and J by 0 bases, with 23 bases between the two germline ends.

DNA of the CDR3: TGTGCCAGCAGCCAAATGGTGCAGAATCAGCCCCAGCATTTT. Residues: CASSQMVQNQPQHF. The J gene is TRBJ1-5, the V gene TRBV3-1 (or the pseudogene TRBV3-2); no clear D gene. Looked up from germline, CDR1 is LGHDT and CDR2 is YNNKEL (reference sequence). The CDR3 is made up of 14 amino acids. The V gene lost 2 bases and the J gene lost 4 bases, with 9 bases spanning the gap.

The chain combines TRBV11-3 with TRBJ2-5; 7 nucleotides match TRBD2. Germline V lookup: CDR1 SGHNT, CDR2 YENEEA. This CDR3 is 15 amino acids long. The junction had 7 bases not matched to a gene; V was cut back by 2 bases and J by 4 bases. The CDR3 here is CASSLTLGRGETQYF. The CDR3 DNA follows: TGTGCCAGCAGCTTAACTCTAGGGAGGGGAGAGACCCAGTACTTC.

The chain carries TRBV7-2 and TRBJ2-7, with a tentative D call TRBD2 (6 bases). The CDR3 sequence is 15 residues long. The germline V gene has CDR1 SGHTA and CDR2 FQGNSA. The V end lost 6 bases, the J end lost 2 bases, and 17 bases lay between the germline ends. As DNA, the CDR3 is TGTGCCAGCAGTCCGACGGGCGGGGCCCCCTACGAGCAGTACTTC. It translates to CASSPTGGAPYEQYF.

The chain links TRBV2 to TRBJ2-7; no definite D call. Germline V lookup: CDR1 SNHLY, CDR2 FYNNEI. The CDR3 sequence is 15 residues long. Trimming left V 4 bases short and J 6 bases short, with 19 bases between. CDR3 in DNA: TGTGCCAGCAGTGGGGCCTTTCTGACACCTCTCGAGCAGTACTTC. Protein sequence: CASSGAFLTPLEQYF. Full variable domain (outside the CDR3, taken from reference TRBV2 and TRBJ2-7): EPEVTQTPSHQVTQMGQEVILRCVPISNHLYFYWYRQILGQKVEFLVSFYNNEISEKSEIFDDQFSVERPDGSNFTLKIRSTKLEDSAMYFCASSGAFLTPLEQYFGPGTRLTVT.

This sequence joins TRBV11-2 and TRBJ2-5, with TRBD2 identical over 10 bases. V was pared by 0 bases and J by 10 bases, with 8 bases of the junction left unmatched. CDR1 is SGHAT and CDR2 is FQNNGV in the germline V gene. The CDR3 has 15 residues. CDR3 loop: CASSLDRASGGRQYF. The CDR3 nucleotides are TGTGCCAGCAGCTTAGATCGGGCTAGCGGGGGCCGCCAGTACTTC.

This chain uses TRBV30 with TRBJ2-7; D is perhaps TRBD2 (7 bases). Trimming shortened V by 7 bases and J by 7 bases, and 20 bases separated the two germline ends. Germline values: CDR1 GTSNPN, CDR2 SVGIG (reference sequence). The CDR3 has 13 amino acids. CDR3 DNA: TGTGCCTTCACACCTGGGGGGGCCGGGGAGCAGTACTTC. Its translation is CAFTPGGAGEQYF.

The chain carries TRBV15 and TRBJ2-7; D possibly corresponds to TRBD2 (7 bases). The CDR3 extends over 16 amino acids. V lost 2 bases and J 5 bases, leaving 19 bases between the germline ends. Germline CDR1 is LNHNV and CDR2 is YYDKDF (reference sequence). CDR3 in DNA: TGTGCCACCAGCAGATCTCGCAGCGGGACAACCGACGAGCAGTACTTC. Its translation: CATSRSRSGTTDEQYF.

The rearrangement joins TRBV5-6 to TRBJ1-3, with D tentatively TRBD1 (5 bases). The V gene's germline CDR1 is SGHDT and CDR2 YYEEEE. The CDR3 sequence is 13 residues long. Trimming removed 4 bases at V and 3 bases at J, with 8 bases between. CDR3 amino acids: CASSGRVGNTIYF. The CDR3 region has the DNA TGTGCCAGCAGCGGCAGGGTTGGAAACACCATATATTTT. Variable domain in full (rest from reference TRBV5-6 and TRBJ1-3): DAGVTQSPTHLIKTRGQQVTLRCSPKSGHDTVSWYQQALGQGPQFIFQYYEEEERQRGNFPDRFSGHQFPNYSSELNVNALLLGDSALYLCASSGRVGNTIYFGEGSWLTVV.

The gene calls are TRBV6-5 and TRBJ1-1; D perhaps matches TRBD1 (5 bases). V was cut by 7 bases and J by 1 base, with 16 bases left in between. CDR3 length: 15 residues. Germline CDR1 reads MNHEY; CDR2 reads SVGAGI. CDR3 DNA sequence: TGTGCCAGCACCCCGCCGGGGGGATGGAACACTGAAGCTTTCTTT. It translates to CASTPPGGWNTEAFF.

V usage is TRBV2 and J usage is TRBJ2-3; possibly TRBD2 for D (5 bases). The V gene's germline CDR1 is SNHLY and CDR2 FYNNEI. CDR3 length: 13 amino acids. V lost 6 bases, J lost 7 bases, and 14 bases lay in between. The CDR3 loop reads CASSRLEVHTQYF. Written as DNA, the CDR3 is TGTGCCAGCAGCCGATTGGAGGTGCATACGCAGTATTTT.

This rearrangement joins TRBV5-1 to TRBJ1-1, with D perhaps TRBD1 (5 bases). This CDR3 spans 13 amino acids. Germline CDR1 reads SGHRS; CDR2 reads YFSETQ. V was clipped by 6 bases and J by 1 base, with 10 bases between them. The CDR3 DNA follows: TGCGCCAGCAAGGGGCCGGGGAACACTGAAGCTTTCTTT. Amino acid sequence: CASKGPGNTEAFF. Combining the CDR3 with reference TRBV5-1 and TRBJ1-1 gives the whole variable domain KAGVTQTPRYLIKTRGQQVTLSCSPISGHRSVSWYQQTPGQGLQFLFEYFSETQRNKGNFPGRFSGRQFSNSRSEMNVSTLELGDSALYLCASKGPGNTEAFFGQGTRLTVV.

The V and J genes are TRBV20-1 and TRBJ1-6, with a weak D call TRBD1 (5 bases). This CDR3 region has 11 residues. The ends were cut back, 1 base at V and 17 bases at J, with 12 bases in the middle. CDR1 and CDR2 (germline): DFQATT, SNEGSKA (reference sequence). The CDR3 protein is CSARVDRNIHF. The CDR3 DNA follows: TGCAGTGCTAGAGTAGACAGAAACATCCACTTT.

V is TRBV11-3 and J is TRBJ2-1, with 9 bases identical to TRBD2. J lost 7 bases, V lost 5 bases, and 15 bases had no gene match. Looked up from germline, CDR1 is SGHNT and CDR2 is YENEEA. The CDR3 loop spans 17 amino acids. CDR3 sequence: CASSPRSFSGSINEQFF. The CDR3, as DNA: TGTGCCAGCAGCCCCCGTTCCTTTAGCGGGAGTATTAATGAGCAGTTCTTC.

The V call is TRBV5-1, the J call TRBJ2-5; 7 bases are shared with TRBD1. Per the germline V gene, CDR1 is SGHRS and CDR2 is YFSETQ. The CDR3 length is 14 residues. Trimming cost V 4 bases and J 3 bases; bases outside gene matches: 6. The CDR3: CASSVGTAKETQYF. The CDR3 DNA sequence: TGCGCCAGCAGCGTCGGGACAGCAAAAGAGACCCAGTACTTC.

The chain employs TRBV5-1 and TRBJ2-3; D is possibly TRBD2 (6 bases). Trimming took off 0 bases at V and 0 bases at J, with 17 bases between the two ends. The CDR3 loop spans 18 amino acids. In germline, CDR1 is SGHRS, CDR2 YFSETQ. The CDR3 DNA reads as TGCGCCAGCAGCTTGGGGGACTCAGGATTCCCTAGCACAGATACGCAGTATTTT. Its protein is CASSLGDSGFPSTDTQYF.

The gene calls are TRBV5-1 and TRBJ2-1, with 10 positions matching TRBD2. J was trimmed by 3 bases and V by 1 base; bases with no gene match: 4. The germline gives CDR1 SGHRS, CDR2 YFSETQ. The CDR3 loop spans 16 amino acids. The CDR3: CASSLTSGGGYNEQFF. CDR3 DNA sequence: TGCGCCAGCAGCTTGACCAGCGGGGGGGGCTACAATGAGCAGTTCTTC.

The chain links TRBV5-1 to TRBJ1-1; unclear D gene. V lost 0 bases to trimming and J lost 9 bases, with 18 bases between them. Germline V gene lookup returns CDR1 SGHRS and CDR2 YFSETQ. The CDR3 has 15 amino acids. The CDR3 loop is CASSLAISELSQAFF. As DNA, the CDR3 is TGCGCCAGCAGCTTGGCAATATCTGAGCTGAGTCAAGCTTTCTTT.

This clone showed up just once. The chain carries TRBV6-5 and TRBJ2-2; 7 nucleotides align to TRBD1. Trimming at V came to 2 bases and at J to 8 bases, leaving 5 bases not matched to a gene. Germline assignment: CDR1 MNHEY and CDR2 SVGAGI. The CDR3 consists of 14 residues. CDR3 region: CASSYTPGGGELFF. The CDR3 coding sequence is TGTGCCAGCAGTTACACACCAGGGGGTGGGGAGCTGTTTTTT.

In this sample, this clone turned up once. The V call is TRBV7-9, the J call TRBJ2-2; TRBD2 matches 16 bases. J lost 3 bases, V lost 2 bases, and 3 bases had no gene match. The CDR3 consists of 18 residues. Germline V gene sequence: CDR1 SEHNR, CDR2 FQNEAQ (reference sequence). This chain's CDR3 is CASSLTGLAGGHTGELFF. CDR3 in DNA: TGTGCCAGCAGCTTAACGGGACTAGCGGGAGGGCACACCGGGGAGCTGTTTTTT.

This clone was observed a handful of times. The chain couples TRBV7-2 to TRBJ1-6; 8 positions agree with TRBD1. The CDR3 covers 14 residues. The germline gives CDR1 SGHTA, CDR2 FQGNSA. V lost 1 base and J lost 7; bases outside the gene matches: 0. The CDR3 protein is CASSLGTGNSPLHF. As DNA, the CDR3 is TGTGCCAGCAGCTTAGGGACAGGGAATTCACCCCTCCACTTT.

The rearrangement uses TRBV27 and TRBJ1-5; D is undetermined. The V end was cut by 3 bases, the J end by 1 base, with 10 bases between. This CDR3 is 15 amino acids long. The germline CDR1 and CDR2 sequences are MNHEY and SMNVEV (reference sequence). For the CDR3, the DNA is TGTGCCAGCAGTTTGAACGGCGGGAGCAATCAGCCCCAGCATTTT. It codes for CASSLNGGSNQPQHF.

V usage is TRBV7-8 and J usage is TRBJ2-1; D is perhaps TRBD1 (5 bases). The CDR3 contains 17 residues. Per germline, CDR1 SGHVS and CDR2 FQNEAQ. V dropped 5 bases and J dropped 0 bases, with 17 bases sitting between them. CDR3 loop: CASSPNRSPSSYNEQFF. The CDR3 DNA is TGTGCCAGCAGCCCCAACAGGTCCCCTAGCTCCTACAATGAGCAGTTCTTC.

V and J are TRBV2 and TRBJ1-5, with 7 nucleotides matching TRBD1. Germline V lookup: CDR1 SNHLY, CDR2 FYNNEI. The CDR3 has 15 amino acids. V lost 6 bases, J lost 0 bases, and 5 bases stayed unmatched. The CDR3 sequence: CASSTDRSSNQPQHF. The CDR3 DNA sequence: TGTGCCAGCAGCACGGACAGGAGTAGCAATCAGCCCCAGCATTTT.

A single count supports this clone. V and J are TRBV18 and TRBJ1-4; D is undetermined. The CDR3 sequence is 14 residues long. V dropped 4 bases and J dropped 3 bases, with 9 bases sitting between them. The germline CDR1 and CDR2 sequences are KGHSH and LQKENI. The DNA for the CDR3 is TGTGCCAGCTCACAGTCGGCGGCTAATGAAAAACTGTTTTTT. Protein: CASSQSAANEKLFF.

The CDR3, as DNA: TGTGCCAGCAGCGTAGGACTTGAAAACACCATATATTTT. It specifies CASSVGLENTIYF. This chain uses TRBV9 with TRBJ1-3; D is ambiguous. In germline, CDR1 is SGDLS, CDR2 YYNGEE. The CDR3 covers 13 residues. Trimming took 0 bases from V and 6 from J, leaving 7 bases between them.

This chain connects TRBV28 to TRBJ2-3; TRBD1 aligns across 7 bases. This CDR3 spans 16 amino acids. Germline V gene sequence: CDR1 MDHEN, CDR2 SYDVKM. After removal of 2 bases from V and 2 bases from J, the junction contained 7 bases not matched to a gene. The CDR3 nucleotides are TGTGCCAGCAGTTTACGACCGGGACAGACCACAGATACGCAGTATTTT. Residues: CASSLRPGQTTDTQYF.

This CDR3 is CAWSRRTEAFF. The CDR3, as DNA: TGTGCCTGGAGTCGGAGAACAGAAGCTTTCTTT. The chain is built from TRBV30 and TRBJ1-1; D call uncertain. Per the germline V gene, CDR1 is GTSNPN and CDR2 is SVGIG (reference sequence). The CDR3 is 11 amino acids. The germline V and J ends were trimmed by 2 bases and 8 bases, with 9 bases remaining between them.

This rearrangement joins TRBV5-1 to TRBJ2-7; D not resolved. Germline V gene data show CDR1 as SGHRS and CDR2 as YFSETQ. This CDR3 comprises 13 residues. The germline V and J ends were trimmed by 5 bases and 6 bases, with 15 bases remaining between them. CDR3 amino acids: CASRGEPGAEQYF. For the CDR3, the DNA is TGCGCCAGCAGAGGAGAACCGGGTGCCGAGCAGTACTTC.

The gene calls are TRBV7-6 and TRBJ2-3; 9 nucleotides agree with TRBD2. The germline V gene has CDR1 SGHVS and CDR2 FNYEAQ. The CDR3 length is 18 residues. V trimming: 0 bases; J trimming: 6 bases; junction bases outside the gene matches: 13. CDR3 amino acids: CASSLAHRLAGLGDTQYF. CDR3 nucleotides: TGTGCCAGCAGCTTAGCCCACCGGCTAGCGGGACTTGGTGATACGCAGTATTTT.